This note documents a single T cell receptor beta chain sequence. Its antigen is unidentified. The data belong to a study of blood T cells in healthy people across ages. Next came a second PCR, run for roughly 6 to 11 cycles, which used a sample-barcoded 5' primer along with a J-beta primer mix. MiXCR, run by TCRdb on the 5' RACE reads, gives a single entry per CDR3 protein. The sample yields about 1,400,000 distinct CDR3 sequences, 42% seen once. Overall study results and limits: Relative to aged donors, long-lived donors carried more naive CD4+ cells and displayed higher diversity.

The CDR3 contains 16 residues. V shed 6 bases, J shed 3 bases, and the junction held 8 bases outside the gene matches. This receptor was obtained from a woman aged 18-35 years in good health. The chain joins TRBV12-3 or TRBV12-4 to TRBJ2-7, with 13 bases fitting TRBD2. Material for sequencing was blood. The CDR3 DNA is TGTGCCAGCAGCCCTGGACTAGCGGGAGCAAACTACGAGCAGTACTTC. Its translation is CASSPGLAGANYEQYF.